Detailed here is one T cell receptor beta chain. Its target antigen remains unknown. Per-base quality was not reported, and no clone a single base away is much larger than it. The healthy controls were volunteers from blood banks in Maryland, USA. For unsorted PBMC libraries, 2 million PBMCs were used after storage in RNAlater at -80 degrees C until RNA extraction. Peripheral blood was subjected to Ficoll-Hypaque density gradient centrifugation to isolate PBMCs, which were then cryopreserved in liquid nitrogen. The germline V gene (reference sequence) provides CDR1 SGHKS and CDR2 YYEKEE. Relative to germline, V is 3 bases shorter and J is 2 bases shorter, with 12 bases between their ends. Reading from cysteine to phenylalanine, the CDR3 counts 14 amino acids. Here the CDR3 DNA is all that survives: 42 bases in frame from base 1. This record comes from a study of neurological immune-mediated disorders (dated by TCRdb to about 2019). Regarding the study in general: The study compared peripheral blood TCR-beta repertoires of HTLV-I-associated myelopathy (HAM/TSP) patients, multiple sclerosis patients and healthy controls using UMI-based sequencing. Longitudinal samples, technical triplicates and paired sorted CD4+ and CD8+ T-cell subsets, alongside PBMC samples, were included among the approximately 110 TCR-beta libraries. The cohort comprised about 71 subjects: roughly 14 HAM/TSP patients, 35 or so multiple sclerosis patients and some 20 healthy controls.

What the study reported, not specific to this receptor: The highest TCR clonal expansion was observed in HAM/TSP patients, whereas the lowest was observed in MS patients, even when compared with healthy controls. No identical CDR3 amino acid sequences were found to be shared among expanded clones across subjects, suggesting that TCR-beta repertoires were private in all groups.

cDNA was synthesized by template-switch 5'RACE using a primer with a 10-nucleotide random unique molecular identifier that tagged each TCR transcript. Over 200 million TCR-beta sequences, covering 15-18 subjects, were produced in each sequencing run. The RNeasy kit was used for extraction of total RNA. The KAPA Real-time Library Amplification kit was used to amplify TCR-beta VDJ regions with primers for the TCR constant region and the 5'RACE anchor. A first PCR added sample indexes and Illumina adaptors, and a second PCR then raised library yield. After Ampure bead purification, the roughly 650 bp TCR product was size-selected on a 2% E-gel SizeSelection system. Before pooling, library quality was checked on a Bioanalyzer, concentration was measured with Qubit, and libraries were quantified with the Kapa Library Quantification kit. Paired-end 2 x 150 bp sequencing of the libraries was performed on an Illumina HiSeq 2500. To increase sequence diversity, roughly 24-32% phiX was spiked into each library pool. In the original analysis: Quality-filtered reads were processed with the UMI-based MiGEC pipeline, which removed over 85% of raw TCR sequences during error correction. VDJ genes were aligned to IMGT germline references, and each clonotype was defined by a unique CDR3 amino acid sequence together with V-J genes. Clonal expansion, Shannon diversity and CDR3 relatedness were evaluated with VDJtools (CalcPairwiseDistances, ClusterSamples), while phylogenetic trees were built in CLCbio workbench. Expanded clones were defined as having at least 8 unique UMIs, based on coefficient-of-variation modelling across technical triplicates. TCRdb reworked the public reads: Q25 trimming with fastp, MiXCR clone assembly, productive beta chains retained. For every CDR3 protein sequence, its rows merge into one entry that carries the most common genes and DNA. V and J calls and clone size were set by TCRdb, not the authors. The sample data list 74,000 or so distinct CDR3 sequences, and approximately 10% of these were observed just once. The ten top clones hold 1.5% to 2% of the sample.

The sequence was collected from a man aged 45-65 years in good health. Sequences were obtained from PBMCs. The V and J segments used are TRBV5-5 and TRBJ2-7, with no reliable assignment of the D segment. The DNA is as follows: TGTGCCAGCAGCTCTCAGGTCAAAACCTACGAGCAGTACTTC. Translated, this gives CASSSQVKTYEQYF.